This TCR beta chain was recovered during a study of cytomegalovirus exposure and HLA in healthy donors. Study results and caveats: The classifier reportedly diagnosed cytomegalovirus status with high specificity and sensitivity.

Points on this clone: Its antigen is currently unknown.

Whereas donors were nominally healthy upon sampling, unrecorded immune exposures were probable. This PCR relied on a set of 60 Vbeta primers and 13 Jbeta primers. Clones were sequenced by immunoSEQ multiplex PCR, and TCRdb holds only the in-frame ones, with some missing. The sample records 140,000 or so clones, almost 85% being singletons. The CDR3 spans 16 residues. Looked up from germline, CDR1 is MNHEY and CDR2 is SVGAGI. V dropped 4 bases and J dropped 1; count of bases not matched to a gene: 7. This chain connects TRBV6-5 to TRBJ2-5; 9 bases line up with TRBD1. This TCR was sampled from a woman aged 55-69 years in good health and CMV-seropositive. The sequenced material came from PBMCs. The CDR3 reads CASSWDRVVSQETQYF. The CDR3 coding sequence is TGTGCCAGCAGTTGGGACAGGGTTGTGAGCCAAGAGACCCAGTACTTC.